This entry features one T cell receptor beta chain sequence. Antigen specificity is unknown. Only Caucasian adults living in Nashville, Tennessee made up the donor group. The data were taken from a study of shared clonotypes between healthy human individuals. General observations from the study: Blood was the only sampled material, and tissue repertoires likely differ. Among donors, sharing of clonotypes was expected to be affected by sequencing depth.

Each PCR replicate run on unsorted PBMC took in about 0.3 ug DNA, tens of thousands of T cell genomes. Some clones are missing from TCRdb's copy, which holds only in-frame ones; the method was immunoSEQ multiplex PCR. The sample contains some 500,000 clones, roughly four fifths of which appear only once. Sequenced material: PBMCs. This receptor was taken from a woman between 40 and 50 years old in good health. Some clones in this sample may be carry-over from other donors' samples.

The CDR3 loop reads CASSPTSGSTGELFF. The CDR3 coding sequence is TGTGCCAGCTCACCAACTAGCGGGAGTACCGGGGAGCTGTTTTTT. This chain joins TRBV18 and TRBJ2-2; 11 bases match TRBD2. This CDR3 region has 15 residues. Germline lookup yields CDR1 KGHSH and CDR2 LQKENI. V dropped 2 bases and J dropped 5; count of bases not matched to a gene: 1. The whole variable domain, remainder taken from reference TRBV18 and TRBJ2-2, is NAGVMQNPRHLVRRRGQEARLRCSPMKGHSHVYWYRQLPEEGLKFMVYLQKENIIDESGMPKERFSAEFPKEGPSILRIQQVVRGDSAAYFCASSPTSGSTGELFFGEGSRLTVL.